Listed here are 32 T cell receptor beta chains from one sample, sequenced in a study of T cell repertoires in cytomegalovirus infection. No antigens are known for them. TCRdb re-called the reads through MiXCR, storing one row per CDR3 protein. Seen here are fewer than 1,000,000 distinct CDR3 sequences, more than 25% observed once, and the top ten hold about 14%. The sample in question was cultured CD8+ T cells from PBMCs, obtained from culture after CMV antigen stimulation. The receptor source for this set is a human donor in good health (CMV status not recorded). Some clones in this sample may be carry-over from other donors' samples.

In its sample, this clonotype was seen a few times. This sequence joins TRBV7-2 and TRBJ1-2; 7 bases are shared with TRBD1. V was clipped by 4 bases and J by 7 bases; unmatched bases: 3. The CDR3 spans 12 residues. The V gene's germline CDR1 is SGHTA and CDR2 FQGNSA. CDR3 sequence (DNA): TGTGCCAGCAGCTATGGGACAGTTGGCTACACCTTC. It yields the protein CASSYGTVGYTF.

This clonotype was counted many times. The genes are TRBV7-9 and TRBJ2-3; 7 bases are a match to TRBD2. The CDR3 is made up of 16 amino acids. Trimming took 2 bases from V and 2 from J; bases not matched to a gene: 7. Per the germline V gene, CDR1 is SEHNR and CDR2 is FQNEAQ (reference sequence). The CDR3 loop reads CASSLRPSGATDTQYF. In nucleotides, the CDR3 is TGTGCCAGCAGCTTACGGCCTAGCGGTGCCACAGATACGCAGTATTTT. Using reference TRBV7-9 and TRBJ2-3 for the parts outside the CDR3, the full variable domain is DTGVSQNPRHKITKRGQNVTFRCDPISEHNRLYWYRQTLGQGPEFLTYFQNEAQLEKSRLLSDRFSAERPKGSFSTLEIQRTEQGDSAMYLCASSLRPSGATDTQYFGPGTRLTVL.

This clonotype has ten or more counts. The rearrangement joins TRBV4-1 to TRBJ2-1; D may be TRBD1 or TRBD2 (6 bases each). Germline CDR1 reads MGHRA; CDR2 reads YSYEKL. The CDR3 sequence is 16 residues long. V lost 1 base, J lost 7 bases, and 17 bases lay in between. Here the CDR3 DNA reads TGCGCCAGCAGCCAAGTGGGGGGCCTCTCGACGAATGAGCAGTTCTTC. It yields the protein CASSQVGGLSTNEQFF.

In this sample, this clonotype turned up a few times. This chain joins TRBV12-3 or TRBV12-4 and TRBJ1-2; TRBD1 matches at 8 bases. V shed 6 bases and J 1 base; nucleotides not matched to a gene: 10. The CDR3 is 16 residues long. The CDR3 coding sequence is TGTGCCAGCAGGTCCGCGACAGGGGATCTTAACTATGGCTACACCTTC. It translates to CASRSATGDLNYGYTF.

This clonotype occurred a few times. The gene calls are TRBV12-3 or TRBV12-4 and TRBJ2-7, with D hard to call. The length of the CDR3 is 14 residues. Deletions cut 8 bases from V and 2 bases from J, with 16 bases between. The CDR3 coding sequence is TGTGCCAGCGGTCAGAGTGAGAGACCCTACGAGCAGTACTTC. Encoded protein: CASGQSERPYEQYF.

This clonotype turned up a few times. The chain carries TRBV12-3 or TRBV12-4 and TRBJ2-7; tentatively, D is TRBD2 (5 bases). The V end lost 6 bases, the J end lost 9 bases, and 15 bases lay between the germline ends. The CDR3 runs to 12 residues. The CDR3 DNA sequence: TGTGCCAGCAGCCTAGGACTGGAAGGGCAGTACGTC. This encodes CASSLGLEGQYV.

The chain joins TRBV20-1 to TRBJ1-5; 7 nucleotides align to TRBD1. From germline, CDR1 is DFQATT and CDR2 SNEGSKA (reference sequence). The V segment lost 5 bases and the J segment 1 base; nucleotides outside the gene matches: 14. CDR3 length: 17 residues. The chain's CDR3 is CSAPNPDRVRSNQPQHF. The DNA for the CDR3 is TGCAGTGCTCCAAACCCCGACAGGGTGAGAAGCAATCAGCCCCAGCATTTT.

The J gene is TRBJ2-5, the V gene TRBV7-9, with 7 bases lining up with TRBD1. Per the germline V gene, CDR1 is SEHNR and CDR2 is FQNEAQ (reference sequence). This CDR3 has 17 residues. The junction had 15 bases not matched to a gene; V was cut back by 3 bases and J by 5 bases. The CDR3 coding sequence is TGTGCCAGCAGCTTGGCCGCGAGAGGCACACAGGGGGAGACCCAGTACTTC. This encodes CASSLAARGTQGETQYF.

The genes are TRBV28 and TRBJ2-7; the match to TRBD1 covers 9 bases. V lost 5 bases to trimming and J lost 1 base; unmatched junction nucleotides: 3. Germline V gene lookup returns CDR1 MDHEN and CDR2 SYDVKM. This CDR3 contains 14 residues. In DNA, the CDR3 is TGTGCCAGCAGTCATGGGACAGGGTCCTACGAGCAGTACGTC. This encodes CASSHGTGSYEQYV.

This chain links TRBV19 with TRBJ2-1; 9 nucleotides agree with TRBD2. Trimming at V came to 2 bases and at J to 8 bases, leaving 4 bases not matched to a gene. The CDR3 loop spans 14 amino acids. In germline, CDR1 is LNHDA, CDR2 SQIVND (reference sequence). The CDR3 coding sequence is TGTGCCAGTAGTATAAGCGGGGGGATTCATGAGCAGTTCTTC. Residues: CASSISGGIHEQFF.

This clonotype was found a few times. The J gene is TRBJ2-7, the V gene TRBV4-1; TRBD1 matches at 8 bases. J gave up 5 bases and V 1 base, and 10 bases lay outside the gene matches. Germline V lookup: CDR1 MGHRA, CDR2 YSYEKL. The CDR3 consists of 16 residues. CDR3 nucleotide sequence: TGCGCCAGCAGCCAAGTTTCCGGGACAGGTATAAACGAGCAGTACTTC. It is translated as CASSQVSGTGINEQYF.

The chain uses TRBV28 and TRBJ1-1; weak D call: TRBD1 (5 bases). The CDR3 is 14 residues long. The V end was cut by 3 bases, the J end by 2 bases, with 10 bases between. From germline, CDR1 is MDHEN and CDR2 SYDVKM. CDR3 region: CASSFPDSNTEAFF. CDR3 nucleotide sequence: TGTGCCAGCAGTTTCCCCGACAGCAACACTGAAGCTTTCTTT.

Regarding this clonotype: Compared with germline, one end of the junction differs, possibly owing to a read error. In nucleotides, the CDR3 is TGTGCCAGCAGTGTAGCGGGGGGCCAAAGGGGCGATGAGCAGTTCTTC. Translating gives CASSVAGGQRGDEQFF. The chain uses TRBV12-3 or TRBV12-4 and TRBJ2-1; 10 bases map to TRBD2. The CDR3 has 16 amino acids.

The chain couples TRBV12-3 or TRBV12-4 to TRBJ1-2; 7 bases agree with TRBD1. The CDR3 runs to 16 residues. V was pared by 5 bases and J by 4 bases, with 13 bases of the junction left unmatched. The CDR3 DNA sequence: TGTGCCAGCAGTCTAACGTGGGACAGACGGCTCTATGGCTACACCTTC. Translating it yields CASSLTWDRRLYGYTF.

J is TRBJ2-3 and V is TRBV25-1; no definite D call. Per germline, CDR1 MGHDK and CDR2 SYGVNS. Trimming stripped 3 bases from V and 6 bases from J, with 10 bases between. This CDR3 is built from 13 residues. CDR3 in amino acids: CASSEDVGDTQYF. The CDR3 coding sequence is TGTGCCAGCAGTGAGGACGTAGGGGATACGCAGTATTTT.

The genes are TRBV5-6 and TRBJ2-5; the D gene is possibly TRBD1 (6 bases). Germline V CDR1 and CDR2: SGHDT, YYEEEE. This CDR3 has 15 residues. V was shortened by 4 bases and J by 0 bases, with 13 bases between the two germline ends. The CDR3 DNA reads TGTGCCAGCAGCGCTCTGGGGACAAACCAAGAGACCCAGTACTTC. Its protein product is CASSALGTNQETQYF.

V gene TRBV6-5 combines with J gene TRBJ2-7, with D possibly being TRBD1 (6 bases). The CDR3 runs to 11 residues. V gave up 8 bases and J gave up 5 bases, with 10 bases separating them. In germline, CDR1 is MNHEY, CDR2 SVGAGI. In DNA, the CDR3 is TGTGCCAGCGGAACAGGGAACGAGCAGTACGTC. It yields the protein CASGTGNEQYV.

The gene calls are TRBV12-3 or TRBV12-4 and TRBJ2-7; tentatively, D is TRBD1 or TRBD2 (5 bases each). The V end lost 5 bases, the J end lost 3 bases, and 14 bases lay between the germline ends. This CDR3 has 14 residues. CDR3 residues: CASSTRTWLYEQYV. CDR3 nucleotides: TGTGCCAGCAGTACTAGGACATGGCTCTACGAGCAGTACGTC.

The V gene is TRBV12-3 or TRBV12-4, the J gene TRBJ2-1; D possibly corresponds to TRBD2 (5 bases). The V and J ends lost 5 bases and 7 bases respectively, with 15 bases between them. This CDR3 comprises 14 residues. The chain's CDR3 is CASSPFTPGNEQFF. CDR3 nucleotides: TGTGCCAGCAGTCCTTTCACCCCGGGGAATGAGCAGTTCTTC.

The sample holds a few counts of this clonotype. The CDR3 nucleotides are TGTGCCAGCAGAGCCGGGACAGGGGGCGTGGGTGAAAAACTGTTTTTT. It translates to CASRAGTGGVGEKLFF. V and J are TRBV6-1 and TRBJ1-4; 12 bases fit TRBD1. CDR1 is MNHNS and CDR2 is SASEGT in the germline V gene. The CDR3 is made up of 16 amino acids. Trimming took 6 bases from V and 7 from J; bases not matched to a gene: 9.

This chain uses TRBV12-3 or TRBV12-4 with TRBJ1-2; 8 bases line up with TRBD1. Unmatched junction bases numbered 8, after V lost 5 bases and J lost 3 bases. This CDR3 is 15 amino acids long. The CDR3 DNA is TGTGCCAGCAGTGACACAGGGGGTAAGGACTATGGCTACACCTTC. Translation gives CASSDTGGKDYGYTF.

The chain links TRBV7-9 to TRBJ2-4; D is uncertain. The germline gives CDR1 SEHNR, CDR2 FQNEAQ (reference sequence). The CDR3 is made up of 15 amino acids. V lost 7 bases, J lost 0 bases, and 13 bases lay in between. DNA of the CDR3: TGTGCCAGCACCGATGATACTTTAGCCAAAAACATTCAGTACTTC. Its translation: CASTDDTLAKNIQYF.

This clonotype was observed a handful of times. This chain joins TRBV4-3 and TRBJ1-5; 9 nucleotides agree with TRBD1. The length of the CDR3 is 21 residues. J was trimmed by 8 bases and V by 4 bases; bases with no gene match: 27. CDR1 LGHNA and CDR2 YSLEER come from the germline V gene. CDR3 in amino acids: CASSPERITGQGPIFLKPQHF. The CDR3 nucleotides read TGCGCCAGCAGCCCGGAACGAATTACGGGACAGGGACCTATTTTTTTGAAGCCCCAGCATTTT.

This clonotype turned up a few times. The chain recombines TRBV7-6 with TRBJ2-1; D may be TRBD2 (5 bases). The CDR3 is made up of 17 amino acids. V was trimmed by 5 bases and J by 2 bases, leaving 19 bases between them. Germline V gene lookup returns CDR1 SGHVS and CDR2 FNYEAQ. The CDR3 DNA reads TGTGCCAGCAGCCAACGCAGCGGCCCCGGGCCCTACAATGAGCAGTTCTTC. Its protein is CASSQRSGPGPYNEQFF.

This clonotype was picked up a small number of times. The chain uses TRBV12-3 or TRBV12-4 and TRBJ2-1, with 7 bases fitting TRBD2. The CDR3 length is 14 residues. The V gene end was trimmed by 4 bases and the J gene end by 9 bases; junction bases not matched to a gene: 9. CDR3 bases: TGTGCCAGCAGTTCCCCAGGACTAGATCCTGAGCAGTTCTTC. As protein: CASSSPGLDPEQFF.

In this sample, this clonotype turned up a few times. The V and J genes are TRBV6-2 or TRBV6-3 and TRBJ2-2; D not resolved. The CDR3 is made up of 15 amino acids. The germline V gene has CDR1 MNHEY and CDR2 SVGEGT. The germline V and J ends were trimmed by 2 bases and 7 bases, with 14 bases remaining between them. The CDR3: CASSYASGLDGELFF. CDR3 bases: TGTGCCAGCAGTTACGCTTCTGGGTTGGACGGGGAGCTGTTTTTT.

This clonotype was seen only once. The CDR3 nucleotides read TGCGCCAGCAGCTTGGGACCTCTCCGTCCTAACTATGGCTACACCTTC. It codes for CASSLGPLRPNYGYTF. The V call is TRBV5-1, the J call TRBJ1-2, with D unclear. V lost 0 bases and J 0 bases, leaving 12 bases between the germline ends. This CDR3 region has 16 residues. Per germline, CDR1 SGHRS and CDR2 YFSETQ.

As regards this clonotype: This may be a read error, as it is one base from a much larger clone. V gene TRBV25-1 combines with J gene TRBJ1-2; D unresolved. V dropped 4 bases and J dropped 4 bases, with 13 bases sitting between them. CDR3 length: 14 amino acids. Germline CDR1 and CDR2: MGHDK and SYGVNS. The CDR3 nucleotides read TGTGCCAGCAGTGTTCCCACGGGCCCCTATGGCTACACCTTC. It codes for CASSVPTGPYGYTF.

The rearrangement joins TRBV12-3 or TRBV12-4 to TRBJ1-1; unclear D gene. This CDR3 is 14 amino acids long. Trimming left V 3 bases short and J 1 base short, with 9 bases between. This CDR3 reads CASSFGHSNTEAFF. The CDR3 DNA follows: TGTGCCAGCAGTTTTGGGCATTCGAACACTGAAGCTTTCTTT.

This clonotype has at least ten counts. The rearrangement uses TRBV12-3 or TRBV12-4 and TRBJ2-7; D is unclear. The CDR3 is made up of 12 amino acids. V lost 8 bases and J lost 0, with 8 bases in between. For the CDR3, the DNA is TGTGCCAGCGGCGGAGTCTCCTACGAGCAGTACTTC. Amino acid sequence: CASGGVSYEQYF.

The sample holds many counts of this clonotype. The chain employs TRBV6-2 or TRBV6-3 and TRBJ2-7; D is perhaps TRBD2 (5 bases). The V gene's germline CDR1 is MNHEY and CDR2 SVGEGT. V gave up 2 bases and J gave up 5 bases, with 10 bases separating them. The CDR3 contains 13 residues. The CDR3 sequence is CASSYEGSHEQYV. The CDR3, as DNA: TGTGCCAGCAGTTACGAGGGTTCCCACGAGCAGTACGTC.

This chain uses TRBV9 with TRBJ2-2; 14 positions match TRBD2. Losses at the gene ends were 0 bases for V and 6 bases for J; bases not matched to a gene: 1. The CDR3 runs to 16 residues. Germline loops: CDR1 SGDLS, CDR2 YYNGEE. CDR3 protein: CASSVGLAGGPGELFF. The CDR3 DNA is TGTGCCAGCAGCGTAGGACTAGCGGGGGGGCCCGGGGAGCTGTTTTTT.